This TCR beta chain was sequenced in a study of cytomegalovirus exposure and HLA in healthy donors. CDR3 length equals 17 residues. Germline CDR1 and CDR2: LNHDA and SQIVND (reference sequence). The V and J ends lost 3 bases and 3 bases, in that order; junction bases with no gene match: 10. Study results and caveats: In vitro checks showed that a few CMV-associated chains really do target CMV antigens. It was reported that the classifier diagnosed cytomegalovirus status with high specificity and sensitivity in both the original and validation cohorts.

This clone was detected only once. The antigen is unknown. While the first cohort had around 700 subjects, the donors belonged to the separate validation cohort of over a hundred subjects. The protocol was immunoSEQ multiplex PCR, while the TCRdb copy is restricted to in-frame clones and leaves out a portion. The table records about 170,000 clones, about 96% of them present only once. This sequence joins TRBV19 and TRBJ1-4, with 7 positions matching TRBD1. Sequencing input: PBMCs. The source is a woman between 18 and 30 years old in good health and CMV-seronegative. CDR3: CASSIIYRGRSNEKLFF. The DNA for the CDR3 is TGTGCCAGTAGTATTATCTACAGGGGAAGATCTAATGAAAAACTGTTTTTT.